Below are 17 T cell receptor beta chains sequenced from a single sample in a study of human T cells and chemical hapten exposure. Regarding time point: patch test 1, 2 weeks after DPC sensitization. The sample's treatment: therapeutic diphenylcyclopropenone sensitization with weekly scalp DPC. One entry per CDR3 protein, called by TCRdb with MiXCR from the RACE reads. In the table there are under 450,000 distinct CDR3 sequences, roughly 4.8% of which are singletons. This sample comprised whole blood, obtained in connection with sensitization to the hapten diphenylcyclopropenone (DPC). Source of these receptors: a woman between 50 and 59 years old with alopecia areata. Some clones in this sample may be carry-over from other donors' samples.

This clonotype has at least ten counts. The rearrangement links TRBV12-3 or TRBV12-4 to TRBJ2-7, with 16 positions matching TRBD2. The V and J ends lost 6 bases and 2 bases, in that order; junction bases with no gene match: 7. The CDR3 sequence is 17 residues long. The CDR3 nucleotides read TGTGCCAGCAGCTTCGCCGGGACTAGCGGGGGGGCCTACGAGCAGTACTTC. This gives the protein CASSFAGTSGGAYEQYF.

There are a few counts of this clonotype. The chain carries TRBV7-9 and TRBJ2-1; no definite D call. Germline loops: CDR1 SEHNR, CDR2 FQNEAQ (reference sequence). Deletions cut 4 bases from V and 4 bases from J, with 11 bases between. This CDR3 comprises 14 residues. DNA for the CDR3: TGTGCCAGCAGCTCCCGACGGCCTTACAATGAGCAGTTCTTC. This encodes CASSSRRPYNEQFF.

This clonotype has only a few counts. The CDR3 nucleotides are TGTGCCAGCAGCTTATTCCCGGGACTTGACAATGAGCAGTTCTTC. It specifies CASSLFPGLDNEQFF. The V gene is TRBV7-9, the J gene TRBJ2-1, with D possibly TRBD2 on 6 matching bases. CDR3 length: 15 amino acids. The germline V and J ends were trimmed by 2 bases and 5 bases, with 13 bases remaining between them. The germline CDR1 and CDR2 sequences are SEHNR and FQNEAQ (reference sequence).

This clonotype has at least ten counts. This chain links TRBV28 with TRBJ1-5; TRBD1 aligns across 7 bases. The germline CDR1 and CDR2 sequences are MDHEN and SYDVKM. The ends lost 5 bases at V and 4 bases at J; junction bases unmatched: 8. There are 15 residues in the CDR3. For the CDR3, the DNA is TGTGCCAGCAGTGCCGACAGGGTGGGGAATCAGCCCCAGCATTTT. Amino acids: CASSADRVGNQPQHF.

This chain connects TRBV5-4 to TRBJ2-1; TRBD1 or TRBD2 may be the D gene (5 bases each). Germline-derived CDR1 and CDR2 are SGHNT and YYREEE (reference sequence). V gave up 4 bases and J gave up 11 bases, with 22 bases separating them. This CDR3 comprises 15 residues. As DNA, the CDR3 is TGTGCCAGCAGCCGGCCAGAGGGGCAACGAGGGCAGCAGTTCTTC. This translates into CASSRPEGQRGQQFF.

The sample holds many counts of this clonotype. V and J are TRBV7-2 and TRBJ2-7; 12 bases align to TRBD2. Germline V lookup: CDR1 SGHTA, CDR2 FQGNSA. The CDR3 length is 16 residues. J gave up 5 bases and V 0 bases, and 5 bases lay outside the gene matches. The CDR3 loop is CASSLARLAGVHEQYF. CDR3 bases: TGTGCCAGCAGCTTAGCAAGACTAGCGGGAGTACACGAGCAGTACTTC.

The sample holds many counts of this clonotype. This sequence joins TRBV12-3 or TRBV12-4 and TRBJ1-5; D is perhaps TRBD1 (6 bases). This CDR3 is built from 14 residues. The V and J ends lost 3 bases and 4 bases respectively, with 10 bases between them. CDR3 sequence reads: CASSFAGANQPQHF. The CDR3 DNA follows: TGTGCCAGCAGTTTTGCAGGGGCGAATCAGCCCCAGCATTTT.

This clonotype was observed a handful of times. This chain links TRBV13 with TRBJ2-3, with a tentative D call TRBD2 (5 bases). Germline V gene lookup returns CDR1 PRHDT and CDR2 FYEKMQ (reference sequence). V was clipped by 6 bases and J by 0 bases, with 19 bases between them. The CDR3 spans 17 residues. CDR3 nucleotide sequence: TGTGCCAGCAGGCCTGCTTCGCGGACTGAGAGCACAGATACGCAGTATTTT. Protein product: CASRPASRTESTDTQYF.

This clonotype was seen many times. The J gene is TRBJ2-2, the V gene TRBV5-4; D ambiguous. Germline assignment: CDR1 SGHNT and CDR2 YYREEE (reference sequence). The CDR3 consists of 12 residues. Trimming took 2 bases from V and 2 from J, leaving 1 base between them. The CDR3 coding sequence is TGTGCCAGCAGCTTTAACACCGGGGAGCTGTTTTTT. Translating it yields CASSFNTGELFF.

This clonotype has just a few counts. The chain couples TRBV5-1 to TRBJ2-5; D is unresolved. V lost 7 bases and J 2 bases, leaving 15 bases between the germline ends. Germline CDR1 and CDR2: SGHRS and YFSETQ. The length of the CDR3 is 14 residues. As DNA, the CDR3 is TGCGCCAGCGCCACCGGCATACCGCAAGAGACCCAGTACTTC. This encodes CASATGIPQETQYF.

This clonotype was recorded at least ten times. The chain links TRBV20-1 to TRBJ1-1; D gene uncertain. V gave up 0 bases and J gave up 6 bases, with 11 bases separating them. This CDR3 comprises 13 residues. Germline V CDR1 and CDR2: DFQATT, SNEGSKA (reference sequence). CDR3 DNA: TGCAGTGCTAGAGATCGGGGAACCCCTGAAGCTTTCTTT. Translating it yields CSARDRGTPEAFF.

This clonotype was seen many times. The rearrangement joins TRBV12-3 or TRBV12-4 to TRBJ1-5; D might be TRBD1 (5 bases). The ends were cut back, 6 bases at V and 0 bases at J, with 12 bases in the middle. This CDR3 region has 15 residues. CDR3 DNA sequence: TGTGCCAGCAGACCCGACAGTAATAGCAATCAGCCCCAGCATTTT. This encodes CASRPDSNSNQPQHF.

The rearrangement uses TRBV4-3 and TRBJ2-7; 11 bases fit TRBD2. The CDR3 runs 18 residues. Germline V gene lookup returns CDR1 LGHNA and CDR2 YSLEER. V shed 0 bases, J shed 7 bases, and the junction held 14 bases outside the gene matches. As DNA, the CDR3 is TGCGCCAGCAGCCAAGATACTCCGGGTGTAGCGGGAGGGCGGGAGCAGTACTTC. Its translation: CASSQDTPGVAGGREQYF.

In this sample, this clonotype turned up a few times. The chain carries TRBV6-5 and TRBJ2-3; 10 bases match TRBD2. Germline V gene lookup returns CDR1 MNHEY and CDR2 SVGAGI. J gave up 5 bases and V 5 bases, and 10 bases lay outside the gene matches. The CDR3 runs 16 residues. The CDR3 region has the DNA TGTGCCAGCAGTCCGTTAGCGGGAGGATTAGGAGATACGCAGTATTTT. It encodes CASSPLAGGLGDTQYF.

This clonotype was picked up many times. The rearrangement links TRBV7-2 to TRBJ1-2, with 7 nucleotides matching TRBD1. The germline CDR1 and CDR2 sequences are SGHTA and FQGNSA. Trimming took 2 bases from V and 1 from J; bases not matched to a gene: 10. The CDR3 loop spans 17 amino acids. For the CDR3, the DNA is TGTGCCAGCAGCTTAAGCCGGACAGGACCGCTTAACTATGGCTACACCTTC. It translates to CASSLSRTGPLNYGYTF.

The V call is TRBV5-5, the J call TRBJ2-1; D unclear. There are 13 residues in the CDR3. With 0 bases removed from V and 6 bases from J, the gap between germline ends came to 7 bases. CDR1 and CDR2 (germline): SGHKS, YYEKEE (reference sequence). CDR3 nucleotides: TGTGCCAGCAGCTTGGCACCCTTCAATGAGCAGTTCTTC. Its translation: CASSLAPFNEQFF. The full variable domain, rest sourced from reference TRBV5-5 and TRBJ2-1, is DAGVTQSPTHLIKTRGQQVTLRCSPISGHKSVSWYQQVLGQGPQFIFQYYEKEERGRGNFPDRFSARQFPNYSSELNVNALLLGDSALYLCASSLAPFNEQFFGPGTRLTVL.

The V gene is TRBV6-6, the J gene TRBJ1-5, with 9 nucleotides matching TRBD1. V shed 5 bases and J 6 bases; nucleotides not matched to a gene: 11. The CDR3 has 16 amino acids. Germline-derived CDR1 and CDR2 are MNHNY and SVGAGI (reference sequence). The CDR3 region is CASSHRAGTGPQPQHF. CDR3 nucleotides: TGTGCCAGCAGTCATCGAGCCGGGACAGGGCCTCAGCCCCAGCATTTT.